This TCR delta chain comes out of a study of Vδ1+ human thymocytes. Sequences come from RNA converted to cDNA by reverse transcription. The CDR3 regions were amplified by multiplex PCR from V-gene primers to a constant-region primer. TCRdb ran CATT on the multiplex PCR reads. Of about 50,000 delta-chain clones in the sample, about 14% were seen once. Study-level findings and limits: Bulk data may be misread because of unexpected Vdelta2 sequences. Despite high sort purity, about 20% of thymic T cell receptor delta sequences were Vdelta2. Thymic TRG and TRD repertoires appeared highly polyclonal, with Gaussian CDR3 length distributions.

This CDR3 comprises 18 residues. V shed 2 bases and J 10 bases; nucleotides not matched to a gene: 21. Germline CDR1 is TSWWSYY and CDR2 is QGS. In its sample, this clone was seen a few times. What it binds is not known. The TCR was taken from a girl in the first two years of life who had congenital heart surgery. The sample taken for sequencing was Vdelta1+ gamma-delta thymocytes from the thymus. Subset noted: FACS-sorted CD3+ TCRalphabeta- TCRVdelta1+ TCRVdelta2- thymocytes. V gene TRDV1 combines with J gene TRDJ1; 8 nucleotides match TRDD3. CDR3 DNA: TGTGCTCTTGGGGAATCTTCCCCCCTGGGGGACGTCCAATATGGACTCATCTTT. Protein sequence: CALGESSPLGDVQYGLIF.